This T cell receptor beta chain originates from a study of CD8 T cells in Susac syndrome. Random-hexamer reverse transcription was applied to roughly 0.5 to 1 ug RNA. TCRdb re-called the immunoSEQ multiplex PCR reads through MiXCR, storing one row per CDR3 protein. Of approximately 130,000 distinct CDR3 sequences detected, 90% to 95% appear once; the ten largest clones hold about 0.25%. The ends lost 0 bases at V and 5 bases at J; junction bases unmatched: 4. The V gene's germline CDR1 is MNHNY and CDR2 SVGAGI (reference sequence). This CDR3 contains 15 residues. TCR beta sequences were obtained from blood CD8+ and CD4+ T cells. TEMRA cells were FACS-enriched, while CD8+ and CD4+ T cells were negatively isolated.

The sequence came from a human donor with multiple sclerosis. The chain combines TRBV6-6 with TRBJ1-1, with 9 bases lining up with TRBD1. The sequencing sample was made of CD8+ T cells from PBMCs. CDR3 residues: CASSYSGQGRTEAFF. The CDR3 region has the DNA TGTGCCAGCAGTTACTCCGGACAGGGGAGGACTGAAGCTTTCTTT.